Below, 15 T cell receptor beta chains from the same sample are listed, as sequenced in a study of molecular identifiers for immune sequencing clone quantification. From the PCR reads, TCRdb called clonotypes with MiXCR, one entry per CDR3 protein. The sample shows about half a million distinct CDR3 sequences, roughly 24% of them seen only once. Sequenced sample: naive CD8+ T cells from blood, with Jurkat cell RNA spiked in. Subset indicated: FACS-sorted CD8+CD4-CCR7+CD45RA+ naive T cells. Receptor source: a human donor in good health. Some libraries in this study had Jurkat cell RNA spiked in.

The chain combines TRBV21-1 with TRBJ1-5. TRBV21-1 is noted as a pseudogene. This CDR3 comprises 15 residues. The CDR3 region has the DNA TGTGCCAGCAGTCGCGAGGAGGGGGACAATCAGCCCCAGCATTTT. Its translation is CASSREEGDNQPQHF.

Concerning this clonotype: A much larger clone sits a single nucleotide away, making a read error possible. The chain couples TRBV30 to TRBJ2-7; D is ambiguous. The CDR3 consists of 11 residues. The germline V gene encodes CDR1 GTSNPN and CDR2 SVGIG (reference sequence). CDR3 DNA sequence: TGTGCCTGGAGTACCTCCTACGAGCAGCACTTC. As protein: CAWSTSYEQHF.

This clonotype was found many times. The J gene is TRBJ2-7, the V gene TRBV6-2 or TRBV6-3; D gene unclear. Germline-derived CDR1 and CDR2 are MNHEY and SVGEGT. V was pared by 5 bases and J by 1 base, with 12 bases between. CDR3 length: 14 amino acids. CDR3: CASSHGLSSYEQYF. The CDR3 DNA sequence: TGTGCCAGCAGTCACGGCTTGAGTTCCTACGAGCAGTACTTC.

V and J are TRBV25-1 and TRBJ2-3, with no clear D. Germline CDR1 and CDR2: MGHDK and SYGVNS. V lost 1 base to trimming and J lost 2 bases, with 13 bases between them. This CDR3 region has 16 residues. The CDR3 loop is CASSEFDALNTDTQYF. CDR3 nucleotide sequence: TGTGCCAGCAGTGAATTCGATGCGTTAAACACAGATACGCAGTATTTT.

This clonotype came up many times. DNA for the CDR3: TGCAGTGCTAGAGATTTAAGGGCGAGCGGGGATGGCTACGAGCAGTACTTC. Protein: CSARDLRASGDGYEQYF. The chain has TRBV20-1 and TRBJ2-7, with 7 positions matching TRBD2. With 0 bases clipped from V and 3 bases from J, the junction kept 14 bases outside the gene matches. The CDR3 length is 17 residues. Germline V gene data show CDR1 as DFQATT and CDR2 as SNEGSKA (reference sequence).

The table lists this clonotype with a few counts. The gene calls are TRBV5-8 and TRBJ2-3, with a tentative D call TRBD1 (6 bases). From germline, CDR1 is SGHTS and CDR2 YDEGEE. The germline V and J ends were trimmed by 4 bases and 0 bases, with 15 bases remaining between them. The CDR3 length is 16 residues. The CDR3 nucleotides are TGTGCCAGCAGCGGCCGGGACACAACTAGCACAGATACGCAGTATTTT. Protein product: CASSGRDTTSTDTQYF.

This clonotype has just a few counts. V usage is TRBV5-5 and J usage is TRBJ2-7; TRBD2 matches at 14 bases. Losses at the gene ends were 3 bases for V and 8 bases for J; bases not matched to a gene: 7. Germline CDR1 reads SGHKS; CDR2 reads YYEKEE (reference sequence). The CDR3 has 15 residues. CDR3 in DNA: TGTGCCAGCAGCTCGGGACTAGCGGGGGCACCTAAGCAGTACTTC. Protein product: CASSSGLAGAPKQYF. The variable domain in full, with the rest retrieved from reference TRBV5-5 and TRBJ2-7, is DAGVTQSPTHLIKTRGQQVTLRCSPISGHKSVSWYQQVLGQGPQFIFQYYEKEERGRGNFPDRFSARQFPNYSSELNVNALLLGDSALYLCASSSGLAGAPKQYFGPGTRLTVT.

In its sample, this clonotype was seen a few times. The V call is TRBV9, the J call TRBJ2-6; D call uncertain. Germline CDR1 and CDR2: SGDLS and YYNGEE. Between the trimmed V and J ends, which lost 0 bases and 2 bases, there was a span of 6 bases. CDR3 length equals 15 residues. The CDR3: CASSVGGTGANVLTF. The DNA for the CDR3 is TGTGCCAGCAGCGTAGGGGGTACTGGGGCCAACGTCCTGACTTTC.

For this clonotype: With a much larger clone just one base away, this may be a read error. The CDR3 loop reads CASSYPQGPNTEAFF. Written as DNA, the CDR3 is TGTGCCAGCAGTTACCCACAGGGACCGAACACTGAAGCTTTCTTT. J is TRBJ1-1 and V is TRBV6-5, with D maybe TRBD1 (6 bases). This CDR3 contains 15 residues. CDR1 is MNHEY, CDR2 SVGAGI, per germline. The V end lost 2 bases, the J end lost 1 base, and 11 bases lay between the germline ends.

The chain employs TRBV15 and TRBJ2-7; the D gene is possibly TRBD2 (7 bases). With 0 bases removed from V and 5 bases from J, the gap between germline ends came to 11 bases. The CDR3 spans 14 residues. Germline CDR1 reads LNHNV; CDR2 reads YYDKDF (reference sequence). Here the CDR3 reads CATSREQGGDEQYF. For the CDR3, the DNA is TGTGCCACCAGCAGAGAACAAGGGGGGGACGAGCAGTACTTC.

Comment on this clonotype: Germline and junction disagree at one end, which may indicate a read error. Here the CDR3 DNA reads TGTGCCACCAGGCAGGGGAGCAATGAAAAACTGGTTTTT. Translated: CATRQGSNEKLVF. The genes are TRBV15 and TRBJ1-4, with D tentatively TRBD1 (6 bases). In germline, CDR1 is LNHNV, CDR2 YYDKDF (reference sequence). This CDR3 spans 13 amino acids.

The CDR3 protein is CSARDLFGGTDSYEQYF. CDR3 DNA: TGCAGTGCTAGAGATCTCTTTGGGGGGACCGACTCCTACGAGCAGTACTTC. This chain joins TRBV20-1 and TRBJ2-7, with D possibly being TRBD2 (6 bases). CDR3 size: 17 residues. V gave up 0 bases and J gave up 0 bases, with 18 bases separating them. From germline, CDR1 is DFQATT and CDR2 SNEGSKA (reference sequence).

The CDR3 DNA sequence: TGTGCCAGCTCACCGCCGCTGGTAGCGGGGAATACAGATACGCAGTATTTT. It codes for CASSPPLVAGNTDTQYF. The chain combines TRBV18 with TRBJ2-3, with 8 bases lining up with TRBD2. This CDR3 is built from 17 residues. J lost 3 bases, V lost 3 bases, and 11 bases had no gene match. CDR1 and CDR2 from the germline V gene are KGHSH and LQKENI.

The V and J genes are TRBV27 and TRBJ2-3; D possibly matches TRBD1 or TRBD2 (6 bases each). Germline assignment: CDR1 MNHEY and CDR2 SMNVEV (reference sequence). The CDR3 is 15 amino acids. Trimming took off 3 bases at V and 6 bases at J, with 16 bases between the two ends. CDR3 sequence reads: CASSFGGRERDTQYF. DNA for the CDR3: TGTGCCAGCAGTTTCGGGGGCAGGGAGAGGGATACGCAGTATTTT.

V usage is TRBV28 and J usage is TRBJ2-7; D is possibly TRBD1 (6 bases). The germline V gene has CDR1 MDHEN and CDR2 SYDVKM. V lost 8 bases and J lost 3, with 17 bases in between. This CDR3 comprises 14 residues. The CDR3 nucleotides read TGTGCCAGCCGAAACAGGGACGGCCGCTACGAGCAGTACTTC. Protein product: CASRNRDGRYEQYF. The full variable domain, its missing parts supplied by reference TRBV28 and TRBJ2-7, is DVKVTQSSRYLVKRTGEKVFLECVQDMDHENMFWYRQDPGLGLRLIYFSYDVKMKEKGDIPEGYSVSREKKERFSLILESASTNQTSMYLCASRNRDGRYEQYFGPGTRLTVT.